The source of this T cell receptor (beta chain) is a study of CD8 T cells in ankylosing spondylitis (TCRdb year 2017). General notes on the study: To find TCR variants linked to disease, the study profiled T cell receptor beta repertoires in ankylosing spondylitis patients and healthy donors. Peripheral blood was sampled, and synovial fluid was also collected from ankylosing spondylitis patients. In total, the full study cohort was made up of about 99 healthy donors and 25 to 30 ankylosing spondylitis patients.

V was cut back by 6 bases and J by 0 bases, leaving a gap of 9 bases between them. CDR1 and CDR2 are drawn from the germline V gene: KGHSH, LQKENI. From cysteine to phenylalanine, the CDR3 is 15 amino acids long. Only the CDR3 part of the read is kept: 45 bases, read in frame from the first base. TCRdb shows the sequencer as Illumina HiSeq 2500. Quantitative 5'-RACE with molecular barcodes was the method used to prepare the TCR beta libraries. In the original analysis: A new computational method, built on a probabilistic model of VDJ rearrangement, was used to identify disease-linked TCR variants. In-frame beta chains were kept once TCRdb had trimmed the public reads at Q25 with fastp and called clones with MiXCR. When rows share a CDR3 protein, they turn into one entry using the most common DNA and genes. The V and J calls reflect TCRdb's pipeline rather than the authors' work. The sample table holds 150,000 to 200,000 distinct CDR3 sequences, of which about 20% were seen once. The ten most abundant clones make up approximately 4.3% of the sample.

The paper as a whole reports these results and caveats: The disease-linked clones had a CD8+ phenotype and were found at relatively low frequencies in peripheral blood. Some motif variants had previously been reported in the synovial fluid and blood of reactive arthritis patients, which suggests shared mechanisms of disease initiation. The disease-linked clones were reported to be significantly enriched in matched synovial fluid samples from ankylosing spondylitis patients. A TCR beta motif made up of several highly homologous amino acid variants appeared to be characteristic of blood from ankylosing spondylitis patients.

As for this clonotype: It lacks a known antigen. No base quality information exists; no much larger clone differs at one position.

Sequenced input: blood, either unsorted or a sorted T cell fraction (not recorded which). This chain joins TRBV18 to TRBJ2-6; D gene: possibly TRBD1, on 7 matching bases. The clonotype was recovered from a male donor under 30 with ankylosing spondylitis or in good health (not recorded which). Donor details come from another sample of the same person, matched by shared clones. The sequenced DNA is TGTGCCAGCTCGGAGGGGGCCTCTGGGGCCAACGTCCTGACTTTC. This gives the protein CASSEGASGANVLTF. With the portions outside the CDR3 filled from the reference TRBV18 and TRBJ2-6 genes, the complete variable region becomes NAGVMQNPRHLVRRRGQEARLRCSPMKGHSHVYWYRQLPEEGLKFMVYLQKENIIDESGMPKERFSAEFPKEGPSILRIQQVVRGDSAAYFCASSEGASGANVLTFGAGSRLTVL.